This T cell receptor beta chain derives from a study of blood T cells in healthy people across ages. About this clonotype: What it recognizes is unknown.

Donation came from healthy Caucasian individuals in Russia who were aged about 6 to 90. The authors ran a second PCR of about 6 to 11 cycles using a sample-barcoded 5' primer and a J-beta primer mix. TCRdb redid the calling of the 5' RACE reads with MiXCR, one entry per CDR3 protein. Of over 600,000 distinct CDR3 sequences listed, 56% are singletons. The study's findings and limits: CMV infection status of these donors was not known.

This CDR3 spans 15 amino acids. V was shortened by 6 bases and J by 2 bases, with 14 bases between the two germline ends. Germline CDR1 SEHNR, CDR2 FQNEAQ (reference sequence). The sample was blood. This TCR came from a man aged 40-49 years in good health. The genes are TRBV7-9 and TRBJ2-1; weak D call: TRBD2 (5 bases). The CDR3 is CASSYTSGTYNEQFF. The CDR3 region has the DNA TGTGCCAGCAGTTACACTAGTGGTACCTACAATGAGCAGTTCTTC. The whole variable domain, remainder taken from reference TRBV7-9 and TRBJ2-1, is DTGVSQNPRHKITKRGQNVTFRCDPISEHNRLYWYRQTLGQGPEFLTYFQNEAQLEKSRLLSDRFSAERPKGSFSTLEIQRTEQGDSAMYLCASSYTSGTYNEQFFGPGTRLTVL.